The 4 T cell receptor beta chains listed next were all sequenced from one sample in a study of T cells in Graves' hyperthyroidism and ophthalmopathy. It was RNA transcripts that yielded the amplified TCR beta CDR3 regions. A set of HTBI primers served as the primers for a first-round RT-PCR of the TCR CDR3. TCRdb re-called the multiplex PCR reads with MiXCR, one entry per CDR3 protein. The data hold some 740,000 distinct CDR3 sequences, with 12% to 15% observed a single time. Material: blood. All receptors come from a young woman with Graves' hyperthyroidism.

This clonotype was counted many times. This chain joins TRBV20-1 and TRBJ2-7; TRBD1 matches 9 bases. V was clipped by 2 bases and J by 5 bases; unmatched bases: 7. This CDR3 has 14 amino acids. Germline loops: CDR1 DFQATT, CDR2 SNEGSKA (reference sequence). The CDR3 reads CSARNRGLEDEQYF. Here the CDR3 DNA reads TGCAGTGCTAGAAACAGGGGGCTTGAGGACGAGCAGTACTTC.

This clonotype occurred a few times. J is TRBJ2-1 and V is TRBV29-1; D remains ambiguous. V was cut by 4 bases and J by 5 bases, with 12 bases left in between. Germline V gene sequence: CDR1 SQVTM, CDR2 ANQGSEA. The CDR3 has 13 residues. CDR3: CSVVADFHNEQFF. DNA for the CDR3: TGCAGCGTTGTGGCCGATTTCCACAATGAGCAGTTCTTC.

There are a few counts of this clonotype. The rearrangement links TRBV27 to TRBJ2-1; possibly TRBD1 or TRBD2 for D (5 bases each). Germline assignment: CDR1 MNHEY and CDR2 SMNVEV (reference sequence). The V gene lost 7 bases and the J gene lost 2 bases, with 9 bases spanning the gap. This CDR3 contains 13 residues. CDR3 sequence: CASTGDPYNEQFF. The DNA of the CDR3 is TGTGCCAGCACCGGGGACCCCTACAATGAGCAGTTCTTC.

The chain has TRBV12-3 or TRBV12-4 and TRBJ2-7; no reliable D call. The CDR3 extends over 14 amino acids. V was pared by 3 bases and J by 4 bases, with 13 bases between. The CDR3 DNA reads TGTGCCAGCAGTTTGCGGCAGTTGAGTTACGAGCAGTACTTC. Amino acids: CASSLRQLSYEQYF.